This TCR beta chain was sequenced during a study of CD8 T cells in ankylosing spondylitis. TCR beta libraries were made by quantitative 5'-RACE with molecular barcodes. One entry per CDR3 protein, called by TCRdb with MiXCR from the 5' RACE reads. The repertoire holds 350,000 or so distinct CDR3 sequences, with roughly 14% as singletons. General study findings and limits: As for the disease-linked clones, they showed a CD8+ phenotype and occurred at relatively low frequencies in peripheral blood. It was reported that disease-linked clones were significantly enriched in matched ankylosing spondylitis synovial fluid. Blood from ankylosing spondylitis patients appeared to carry a characteristic roughly 8-variant TCR beta motif.

J gave up 6 bases and V 4 bases, and 7 bases lay outside the gene matches. This CDR3 contains 15 residues. Germline V lookup: CDR1 SGHAT, CDR2 FQNNGV. Comment on this clonotype: No antigen is known for it.

Sequencing input: blood, either unsorted or a sorted T cell fraction (not recorded which). The gene calls are TRBV11-2 and TRBJ2-2, with TRBD1 matching 8 bases. The TCR was taken from a male donor with ankylosing spondylitis or in good health (not recorded which). The DNA of the CDR3 is TGTGCCAGCAGCTCCAGGGGGCGAGGACCCGGGGAGCTGTTTTTT. It translates to CASSSRGRGPGELFF.